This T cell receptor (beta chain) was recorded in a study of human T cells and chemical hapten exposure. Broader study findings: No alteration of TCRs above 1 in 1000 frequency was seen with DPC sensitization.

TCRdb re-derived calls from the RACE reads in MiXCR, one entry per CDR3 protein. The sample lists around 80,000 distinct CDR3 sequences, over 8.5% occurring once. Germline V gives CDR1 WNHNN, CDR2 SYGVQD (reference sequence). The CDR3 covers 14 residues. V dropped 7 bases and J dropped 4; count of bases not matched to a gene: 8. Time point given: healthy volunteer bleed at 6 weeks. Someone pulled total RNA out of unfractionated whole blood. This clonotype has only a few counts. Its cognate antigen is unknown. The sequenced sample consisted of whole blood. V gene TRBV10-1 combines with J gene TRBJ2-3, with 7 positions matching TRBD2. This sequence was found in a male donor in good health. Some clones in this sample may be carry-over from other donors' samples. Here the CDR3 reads CASTSGIGADTQYF. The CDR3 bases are TGCGCCAGCACAAGCGGGATAGGCGCAGATACGCAGTATTTT.